This T cell receptor (beta chain) was sequenced during a study of tumor-infiltrating lymphocytes in localized non-small cell lung cancer. Study-wide context: The cohort mixed smokers and never-smokers, several histologies, and some post-neoadjuvant-chemotherapy samples. Tumor tissue and non-adjacent uninvolved lung came from each patient.

Repertoires were generated with immunoSEQ multiplex PCR, while TCRdb's copy carries only in-frame clones and drops some. The sample consists of about 6,700 clones, over 65% of them appearing once. This clone was observed a few times. This CDR3 region has 12 residues. With V trimmed by 4 bases and J by 10 bases, 6 bases remained unmatched. Germline assignment: CDR1 SGHRS and CDR2 YFSETQ. This receptor was identified in a human donor with non-small cell lung cancer. Sequencing was carried out using uninvolved lung tissue not adjacent to the tumor. The chain combines TRBV5-1 with TRBJ1-1; 8 bases are a match to TRBD1. This chain's CDR3 is CASSPEQGVAFF. The DNA of the CDR3 is TGCGCCAGCAGCCCGGAACAGGGGGTAGCTTTCTTT.